A selection of T cell receptor beta chains follows, all from one sample in a study of human T cells and chemical hapten exposure. TCRdb redid the calling of the RACE reads with MiXCR, one entry per CDR3 protein. The sample lists more than 150,000 distinct CDR3 sequences, around a quarter occurring once. Material: whole blood, obtained in connection with sensitization to the hapten diphenylcyclopropenone (DPC). Source of these receptors: a woman aged 40-49 years with alopecia areata. Some clones in this sample may be carry-over from other donors' samples. Both conserved end residues are part of each CDR3. D genes are given only for firm matches. Clone sizes are given selectively: once, few, many, or a class where the clone is expanded.

CDR3 length,D gene,V gene,J gene,clone size,CDR3 protein,CDR3 DNA
14,TRBD1,TRBV27,TRBJ1-6,-,CASSFQGGSSPLHF,TGTGCCAGCAGTTTCCAGGGGGGGAGTTCACCCCTCCACTTT
13,-,TRBV5-1,TRBJ2-7,few,CASSGDFSYEQYF,TGCGCCAGCAGTGGGGATTTCTCCTACGAGCAGTACTTC
13,-,TRBV12-3/TRBV12-4,TRBJ1-2,-,CASSSSRSYGYTF,TGTGCCAGCAGTTCCTCTCGGTCGTATGGCTACACCTTC
14,-,TRBV6-6,TRBJ2-1,few,CASSSGRDNNEQFF,TGTGCCAGCAGTTCAGGGCGGGACAACAATGAGCAGTTCTTC
12,TRBD1,TRBV7-9,TRBJ1-1,-,CASSWTGGGAFF,TGTGCCAGCAGCTGGACAGGGGGGGGTGCTTTCTTT
14,-,TRBV4-3,TRBJ2-5,few,CASSRTAPGETQYF,TGCGCCAGCAGTCGGACCGCCCCAGGGGAGACCCAGTACTTC
15,TRBD1,TRBV7-8,TRBJ1-5,-,CASSAEQGANQPQHF,TGTGCCAGCAGCGCGGAACAGGGGGCGAACCAGCCCCAGCATTTT
14,-,TRBV7-2,TRBJ2-7,few,CASSLNRGGYEQYF,TGTGCCAGCAGCCTAAACAGGGGGGGCTACGAGCAGTACTTC
16,TRBD1,TRBV14,TRBJ2-2,many,CASSRVTGGKAGELFF,TGTGCCAGCAGCCGAGTAACAGGGGGCAAGGCCGGGGAGCTGTTTTTT
13,-,TRBV28,TRBJ2-1,few,CASSGGYKLAWIF,TGTGCCTCCTCTGGGGGGTATAAACTAGCTTGGATCTTC
15,-,TRBV28,TRBJ2-7,-,CASSGGWGKSYEQYF,TGTGCCAGCAGTGGGGGGTGGGGGAAATCCTACGAGCAGTACTTC
13,-,TRBV9,TRBJ1-2,-,CASSVATNYGYTF,TGTGCCAGCAGCGTAGCCACTAACTATGGCTACACCTTC
17,TRBD2,TRBV9,TRBJ2-5,-,CASSISSGRSGQETQYF,TGTGCCAGCAGCATCTCTAGCGGGAGATCGGGACAAGAGACCCAGTACTTC
11,-,TRBV7-2,TRBJ2-1,-,CASSPSYEQFF,TGTGCCAGCAGCCCCAGCTATGAGCAGTTCTTC
16,-,TRBV9,TRBJ2-5,once,CASSVGAERPRETQYF,TGTGCCAGCAGCGTAGGAGCGGAGCGCCCACGAGAGACCCAGTACTTC
17,-,TRBV7-2,TRBJ1-3,-,CASSKAGVGGSGNTIYF,TGTGCCAGCAGCAAAGCGGGGGTCGGGGGATCAGGAAACACCATATATTTT
13,-,TRBV28,TRBJ2-6,few,CASTVPGANVLTF,TGTGCCAGTACGGTTCCTGGGGCCAACGTCCTGACTTTC
15,TRBD2,TRBV11-2,TRBJ2-5,-,CASSFQGSGGETQYF,TGTGCCAGCAGCTTTCAGGGTTCCGGGGGGGAGACCCAGTACTTC
14,TRBD1,TRBV4-1,TRBJ2-7,few,CASRAGTGSFEQYF,TGCGCCAGCAGGGCCGGGACAGGGAGTTTCGAGCAGTACTTC
16,-,TRBV11-2,TRBJ2-7,-,CASSLDGGLVLYEQYF,TGTGCCAGCAGCTTAGATGGAGGGCTAGTGCTGTACGAGCAGTACTTC
12,-,TRBV29-1,TRBJ2-5,-,CSVEGAQETQYF,TGCAGCGTTGAAGGGGCCCAAGAGACCCAGTACTTC
15,-,TRBV5-1,TRBJ1-1,few,CASSINSGTRGEAFF,TGCGCCAGCAGCATTAACTCTGGGACTAGAGGCGAAGCTTTCTTT
13,-,TRBV6-5,TRBJ2-5,-,CASSYSGRETQYF,TGTGCCAGCAGTTACTCCGGGCGAGAGACCCAGTACTTC
14,-,TRBV12-3/TRBV12-4,TRBJ2-2,-,CATPGLAYTGELFF,TGTGCCACCCCGGGACTCGCTTACACCGGGGAGCTGTTTTTT
14,TRBD2,TRBV10-3,TRBJ2-2,-,CAITSGTSTGELFF,TGTGCCATCACCTCCGGGACTAGCACCGGGGAGCTGTTTTTT
12,-,TRBV12-3/TRBV12-4,TRBJ1-4,few,CASNQGFRELFF,TGTGCCAGCAACCAGGGTTTCCGGGAACTGTTTTTT
13,-,TRBV9,TRBJ2-7,few,CASSGSVPYEQYF,TGTGCCAGCAGCGGAAGCGTCCCCTACGAGCAGTACTTC
14,TRBD1,TRBV7-2,TRBJ2-1,-,CASSTGTGGNEQFF,TGTGCCAGCTCCACCGGGACAGGGGGCAATGAGCAGTTCTTC
14,TRBD1,TRBV29-1,TRBJ2-1,-,CSALLGTGSREQFF,TGCAGCGCCCTCCTAGGGACAGGCTCCCGGGAGCAGTTCTTC
14,-,TRBV6-5,TRBJ2-3,-,CASSYSIRADTQYF,TGTGCCAGCAGTTACTCGATTAGGGCAGATACGCAGTATTTT
15,-,TRBV20-1,TRBJ1-5,-,CSAPPGAGFYQPQHF,TGCAGTGCTCCCCCGGGGGCAGGGTTTTATCAGCCCCAGCATTTT
15,-,TRBV29-1,TRBJ1-5,-,CSVSGSEVGNQPQHF,TGCAGCGTCTCCGGGTCTGAGGTAGGCAATCAGCCCCAGCATTTT
13,TRBD1,TRBV29-1,TRBJ1-1,-,CSVNRGLNTEAFF,TGCAGCGTCAACAGGGGGCTGAACACTGAAGCTTTCTTT
16,TRBD1,TRBV7-3,TRBJ1-6,few,CAIRDRGGFRHSPLHF,TGTGCCATCAGGGACAGGGGAGGATTTAGGCATTCACCCCTCCACTTT
17,TRBD2,TRBV20-1,TRBJ2-3,-,CSATASGRLGGTDTQYF,TGCAGTGCTACGGCTAGCGGCCGTCTAGGAGGCACAGATACGCAGTATTTT
12,TRBD2,TRBV10-3,TRBJ2-7,many,CAVRAGAYEQYF,TGTGCCGTCAGAGCGGGAGCGTACGAGCAGTACTTC
11,-,TRBV28,TRBJ2-2,-,CAKGQGGELFF,TGTGCCAAAGGACAAGGCGGGGAGCTGTTTTTT
15,-,TRBV18,TRBJ1-1,few,CASSPPSQIYTEAFF,TGTGCCAGCTCACCACCGTCTCAGATCTACACTGAAGCTTTCTTT
16,TRBD2,TRBV6-5,TRBJ2-1,-,CASRRLAGGSYNEQFF,TGTGCCAGCAGACGATTAGCGGGAGGGTCTTACAATGAGCAGTTCTTC
14,-,TRBV11-2,TRBJ1-6,-,CASSYGHLNSPLHF,TGTGCCAGCAGCTACGGACATCTTAATTCACCCCTCCACTTT
17,TRBD1,TRBV9,TRBJ2-3,-,CASSVVGQGDGTDTQYF,TGTGCCAGCAGCGTAGTAGGACAGGGGGACGGCACAGATACGCAGTATTTT
14,-,TRBV7-8,TRBJ1-4,-,CASSPTATNEKLFF,TGTGCCAGCAGTCCGACAGCAACTAATGAAAAACTGTTTTTT
16,-,TRBV24-1,TRBJ2-1,few,CATSELTRGGRDEQFF,TGTGCCACCAGTGAACTTACTAGAGGGGGACGCGATGAGCAGTTCTTC
18,TRBD2,TRBV20-1,TRBJ2-1,-,CSARKTFRVSGSSNEQFF,TGCAGTGCTAGGAAAACCTTTAGGGTTAGCGGGAGCTCTAATGAGCAGTTCTTC
16,-,TRBV19,TRBJ1-2,-,CASSAPGTPTNYGYTF,TGTGCCAGTAGTGCCCCCGGGACACCGACTAACTATGGCTACACCTTC
13,TRBD2,TRBV6-5,TRBJ2-5,-,CASSSLAGETQYF,TGTGCCAGCAGTTCACTAGCGGGAGAGACCCAGTACTTC
15,-,TRBV7-3,TRBJ2-5,-,CASSLGAGMEETQYF,TGTGCCAGCAGCTTAGGGGCCGGCATGGAAGAGACCCAGTACTTC
15,TRBD2,TRBV20-1,TRBJ2-1,-,CSAKPLAGDYNEQFF,TGCAGTGCTAAACCTCTAGCGGGAGACTACAATGAGCAGTTCTTC
14,TRBD2,TRBV7-2,TRBJ2-3,-,CASSISGSADTQYF,TGTGCCAGCAGCATTAGCGGGAGTGCAGATACGCAGTATTTT
15,-,TRBV6-5,TRBJ2-2,-,CASRPSVVDTGELFF,TGTGCCAGCAGGCCTAGCGTCGTTGACACCGGGGAGCTGTTTTTT
14,-,TRBV5-1,TRBJ1-2,-,CASSPGSEVYGYTF,TGCGCCAGCAGCCCCGGGTCCGAGGTTTATGGCTACACCTTC
14,-,TRBV10-3,TRBJ2-1,-,CAISEYELNNEQFF,TGTGCCATCAGTGAATACGAGCTGAACAATGAGCAGTTCTTC
16,TRBD1,TRBV4-2,TRBJ2-5,-,CASSQGDRGPQETQYF,TGTGCCAGCAGCCAAGGTGACAGGGGGCCACAAGAGACCCAGTACTTC
15,-,TRBV4-1,TRBJ2-3,-,CASSHRTGNTDTQYF,TGCGCCAGCAGCCACAGAACAGGGAACACAGATACGCAGTATTTT
15,TRBD1,TRBV20-1,TRBJ2-7,-,CSARDRDRVSYEQYF,TGCAGTGCTAGAGATAGGGACAGGGTCTCCTACGAGCAGTACTTC
14,-,TRBV24-1,TRBJ1-2,-,CATSEDGQRYGYTF,TGTGCCACCAGTGAAGACGGACAGCGCTATGGCTACACCTTC
11,-,TRBV6-2/TRBV6-3,TRBJ2-1,-,CASNEHGEQFF,TGTGCCAGCAACGAGCATGGTGAGCAGTTCTTC
15,-,TRBV28,TRBJ1-3,few,CASSSQGWTGNTIYF,TGTGCCAGCAGTTCTCAGGGGTGGACTGGAAACACCATATATTTT